What follows are 13 T cell receptor beta chains derived from one specimen sequenced in a study of T-cell memory formation after mild COVID-19. MiXCR, run by TCRdb on the 5' RACE reads, gives a single entry per CDR3 protein. The repertoire holds tens of thousands of distinct CDR3 sequences, roughly a sixth seen once, with about a third in the top ten. The material sequenced was PBMCs or a T cell subset sorted from them (not recorded which). The receptors originated from an adult woman who had mild COVID-19 (a few samples of this study predate the infection). Cell type and time point are not known.

The sample holds many counts of this clonotype. This chain joins TRBV25-1 and TRBJ2-3; D is unclear. Between the trimmed V and J ends, which lost 0 bases and 3 bases, there was a span of 7 bases. The CDR3 is made up of 14 amino acids. From germline, CDR1 is MGHDK and CDR2 SYGVNS. The CDR3 here is CASSEYSLTDTQYF. CDR3 in DNA: TGTGCCAGCAGTGAATACTCCCTTACAGATACGCAGTATTTT.

The chain carries TRBV12-3 or TRBV12-4 and TRBJ2-5; either TRBD1 or TRBD2 may fit D (5 bases each). Deletions cut 1 base from V and 4 bases from J, with 13 bases between. The CDR3 totals 15 residues. The CDR3 nucleotides read TGTGCCAGCAGTTTAGGAGGGACCTTTGGAGAGACCCAGTACTTC. Its protein product is CASSLGGTFGETQYF.

This chain joins TRBV5-1 and TRBJ1-2; 7 positions agree with TRBD1. V lost 0 bases, J lost 4 bases, and 6 bases stayed unmatched. The CDR3 consists of 15 residues. The germline gives CDR1 SGHRS, CDR2 YFSETQ. The DNA for the CDR3 is TGCGCCAGCAGCTTGGAAGGGGGCGCTGCCTATGGCTACACCTTC. This translates into CASSLEGGAAYGYTF.

The sample holds a few counts of this clonotype. The chain is built from TRBV11-3 and TRBJ2-1; D gene ambiguous. In germline, CDR1 is SGHNT, CDR2 YENEEA. Between the trimmed V and J ends, which lost 2 bases and 6 bases, there was a span of 8 bases. There are 13 residues in the CDR3. This CDR3 reads CASSLTGFNEQFF. The DNA of the CDR3 is TGTGCCAGCAGCTTAACCGGGTTCAATGAGCAGTTCTTC.

The gene calls are TRBV12-3 or TRBV12-4 and TRBJ2-2; no definite D call. V lost 0 bases and J 6 bases, leaving 11 bases between the germline ends. The CDR3 is made up of 15 amino acids. The CDR3 sequence: CASSLAPLVSGELFF. Here the CDR3 DNA reads TGTGCCAGCAGTTTAGCCCCCCTAGTCTCCGGGGAGCTGTTTTTT.

This clonotype turned up a few times. The genes are TRBV25-1 and TRBJ2-3; TRBD1 might be the D (6 bases). CDR1 and CDR2 (germline): MGHDK, SYGVNS. The CDR3 totals 15 residues. V was clipped by 7 bases and J by 4 bases, with 18 bases between them. CDR3 amino acids: CASTLTGTGADTQYF. CDR3 bases: TGTGCCAGCACCCTGACAGGAACGGGCGCAGATACGCAGTATTTT. Full variable domain (remainder filled in from reference TRBV25-1 and TRBJ2-3): EADIYQTPRYLVIGTGKKITLECSQTMGHDKMYWYQQDPGMELHLIHYSYGVNSTEKGDLSSESTVSRIRTEHFPLTLESARPSHTSQYLCASTLTGTGADTQYFGPGTRLTVL.

Only a few counts were recorded for this clonotype. The chain has TRBV28 and TRBJ2-7; maybe TRBD1 (6 bases). This CDR3 contains 14 residues. Per the germline V gene, CDR1 is MDHEN and CDR2 is SYDVKM. The ends were cut back, 6 bases at V and 2 bases at J, with 14 bases in the middle. For the CDR3, the DNA is TGTGCCAGCAGCGACAGGTCGTCCCCCTACGAGCAGTACTTC. It is translated as CASSDRSSPYEQYF.

This clonotype turned up a few times. The chain uses TRBV12-3 or TRBV12-4 and TRBJ2-5, with TRBD2 matching 8 bases. This CDR3 has 14 amino acids. J lost 4 bases, V lost 4 bases, and 5 bases had no gene match. This CDR3 reads CASSYLSGGETQYF. The CDR3 DNA is TGTGCCAGCAGTTACCTAAGCGGGGGAGAGACCCAGTACTTC.

This sequence joins TRBV9 and TRBJ2-7, with TRBD2 matching 7 bases. The CDR3 has 16 residues. CDR1 and CDR2 (germline): SGDLS, YYNGEE. With V trimmed by 3 bases and J by 5 bases, 14 bases remained unmatched. The DNA of the CDR3 is TGTGCCAGCAGCGCCCAAGGGCGGGAGCCACGGAACGAGCAGTACTTC. This encodes CASSAQGREPRNEQYF.

This clonotype was counted a few times. The CDR3 region is CASSFFAGLGANVLTF. Written as DNA, the CDR3 is TGTGCCAGCAGTTTTTTTGCCGGGTTGGGGGCCAACGTCCTGACTTTC. V gene TRBV28 combines with J gene TRBJ2-6; D gene unclear. This CDR3 spans 16 amino acids. In germline, CDR1 is MDHEN, CDR2 SYDVKM. Trimming shortened V by 3 bases and J by 4 bases, and 13 bases separated the two germline ends.

This chain links TRBV6-6 with TRBJ2-3, with D unresolved. CDR1 MNHNY and CDR2 SVGAGI come from the germline V gene (reference sequence). This CDR3 contains 11 residues. V was pared by 6 bases and J by 6 bases, with 7 bases between. The CDR3 loop reads CASRGPDTQYF. The CDR3, as DNA: TGTGCCAGCAGGGGCCCGGATACGCAGTATTTT.

This clonotype turned up a few times. The J gene is TRBJ2-7, the V gene TRBV3-1; the match to TRBD1 covers 8 bases. Germline trimming cut 5 bases from V and 6 bases from J; bases unmatched to any gene: 6. Germline CDR1 and CDR2: LGHDT and YNNKEL (reference sequence). This CDR3 contains 13 residues. Here the CDR3 reads CASSFDDRGEQYF. In DNA, the CDR3 is TGTGCCAGCAGCTTCGACGACAGGGGCGAGCAGTACTTC.

This clonotype was recorded a few times. The chain uses TRBV20-1 and TRBJ2-2; TRBD2 agrees at 7 bases. Germline lookup yields CDR1 DFQATT and CDR2 SNEGSKA (reference sequence). CDR3 length: 15 amino acids. J gave up 6 bases and V 6 bases, and 13 bases lay outside the gene matches. CDR3: CSAKLDRRGAGELFF. The DNA of the CDR3 is TGCAGTGCAAAACTGGACCGACGGGGGGCCGGGGAGCTGTTTTTT.